This T cell receptor beta chain was sequenced during a study of T-cell reconstitution after alpha-beta-depleted transplantation in children. This clonotype has more than one count but fewer than ten. What it recognizes is unknown. The study's findings and limits: Where alpha-beta T cells came from about two months after transplant was reportedly several hundred expanded graft clones. The main origin of T-cell counts and diversity one year after transplant was newly produced T cells.

As it was prepared, the TCRbeta library received unique molecular identifiers. TCRdb independently ran MiXCR on the PCR reads; one entry per CDR3 protein. This sample carries 700,000 to 850,000 distinct CDR3 sequences, around 17% of them seen once, and the ten largest clones take 5%. Sequences were derived from PBMCs, mostly from graft donor cells, sampled 360 days after TCRalphabeta/CD19-depleted stem cell transplant. The receptor was derived from a male patient younger than 18 who had a stem cell transplant for acute lymphoblastic leukemia, so the T cells may come from the graft donor.

CDR3 region: CASSQSVGQWSSYEQYF. For the CDR3, the DNA is TGTGCCAGCAGCCAATCCGTCGGACAGTGGAGCTCCTACGAGCAGTACTTC. The chain has TRBV16 and TRBJ2-7; D perhaps matches TRBD1 (6 bases). The germline CDR1 and CDR2 sequences are KGHSY and FQNENV. The CDR3 runs to 17 residues. Trimming pared 0 bases from V and 0 bases from J, leaving 15 bases between.